Below, one TCR beta chain is given with its context. TCRdb's table, derived via immunoSEQ multiplex PCR, lists solely in-frame clones and lacks some. The repertoire includes about 100,000 clones, approximately 94% of them detected once, and roughly 1.4% sits in the top ten. The data were taken from a study of siplizumab effects on memory and regulatory T cells. Sequencing was done on a sample of non-Treg CD4+ T cells sorted from blood. The TCR sequence derives from a human donor in good health.

The CDR3 spells CASSSWGQARNQPQHF. The CDR3 DNA reads as TGTGCCAGCAGCTCCTGGGGACAGGCCCGCAATCAGCCCCAGCATTTT. The V and J genes are TRBV7-8 and TRBJ1-5; 8 positions agree with TRBD1. The CDR3 has 16 residues. The germline V gene encodes CDR1 SGHVS and CDR2 FQNEAQ. V was pared by 4 bases and J by 2 bases, with 7 bases of the junction left unmatched.